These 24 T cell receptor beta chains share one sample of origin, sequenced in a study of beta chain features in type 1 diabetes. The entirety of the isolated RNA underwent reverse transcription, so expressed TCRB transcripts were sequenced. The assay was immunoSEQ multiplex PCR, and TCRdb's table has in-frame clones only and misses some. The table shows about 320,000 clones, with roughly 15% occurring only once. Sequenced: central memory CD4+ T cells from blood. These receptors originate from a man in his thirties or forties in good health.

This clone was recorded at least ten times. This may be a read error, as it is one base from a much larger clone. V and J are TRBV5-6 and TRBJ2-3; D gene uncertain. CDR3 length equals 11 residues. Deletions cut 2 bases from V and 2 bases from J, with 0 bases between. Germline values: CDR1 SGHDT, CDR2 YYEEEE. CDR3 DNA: TGTGCCAGCAGCTTCACAGATACGCAGTATTTT. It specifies CASSFTDTQYF.

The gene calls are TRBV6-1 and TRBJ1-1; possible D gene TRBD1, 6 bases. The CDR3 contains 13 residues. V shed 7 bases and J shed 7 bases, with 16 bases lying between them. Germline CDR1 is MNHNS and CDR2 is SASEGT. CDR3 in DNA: TGTGCCAGCACCGACAGGTCAGGGTTTGAAGCTTTCTTT. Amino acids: CASTDRSGFEAFF.

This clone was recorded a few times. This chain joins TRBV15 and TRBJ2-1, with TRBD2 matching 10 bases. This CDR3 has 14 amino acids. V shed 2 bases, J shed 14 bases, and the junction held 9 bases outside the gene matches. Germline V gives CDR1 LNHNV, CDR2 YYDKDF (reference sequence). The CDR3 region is CATSRRGLAGAEFF. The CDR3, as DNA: TGTGCCACCAGCAGAAGAGGGCTAGCGGGAGCGGAGTTCTTC.

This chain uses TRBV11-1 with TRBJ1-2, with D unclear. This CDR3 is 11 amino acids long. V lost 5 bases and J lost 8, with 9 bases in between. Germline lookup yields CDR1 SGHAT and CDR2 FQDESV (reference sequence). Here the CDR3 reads CASSDLGGYTF. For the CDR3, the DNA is TGTGCCAGCAGCGACCTGGGGGGCTACACCTTC.

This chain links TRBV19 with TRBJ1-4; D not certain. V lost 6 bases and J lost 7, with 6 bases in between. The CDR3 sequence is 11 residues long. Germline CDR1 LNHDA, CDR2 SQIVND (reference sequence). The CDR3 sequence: CASRLGEKLFF. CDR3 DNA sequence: TGTGCCAGTAGACTGGGTGAAAAACTGTTTTTT.

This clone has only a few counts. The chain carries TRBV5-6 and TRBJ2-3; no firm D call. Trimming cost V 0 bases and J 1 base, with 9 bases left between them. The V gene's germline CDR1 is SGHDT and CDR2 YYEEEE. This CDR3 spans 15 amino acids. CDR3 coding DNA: TGTGCCAGCAGCTTGGTAGGGTACCGCACAGATACGCAGTATTTT. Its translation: CASSLVGYRTDTQYF.

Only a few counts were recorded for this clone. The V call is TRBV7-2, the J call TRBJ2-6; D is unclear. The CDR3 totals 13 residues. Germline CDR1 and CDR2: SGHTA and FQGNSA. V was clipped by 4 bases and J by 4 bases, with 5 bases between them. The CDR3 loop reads CASSSPGANVLTF. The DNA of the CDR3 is TGTGCCAGCAGCTCTCCGGGGGCCAACGTCCTGACTTTC.

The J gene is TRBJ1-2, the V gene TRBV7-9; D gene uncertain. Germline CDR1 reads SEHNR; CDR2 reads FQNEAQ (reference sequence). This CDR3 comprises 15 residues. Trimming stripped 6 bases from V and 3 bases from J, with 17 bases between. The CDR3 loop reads CASSNRVPGDYGYTF. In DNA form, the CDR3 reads TGTGCCAGCAGTAATAGGGTCCCCGGGGACTATGGCTACACCTTC. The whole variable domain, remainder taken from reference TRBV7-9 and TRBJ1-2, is DTGVSQNPRHKITKRGQNVTFRCDPISEHNRLYWYRQTLGQGPEFLTYFQNEAQLEKSRLLSDRFSAERPKGSFSTLEIQRTEQGDSAMYLCASSNRVPGDYGYTFGSGTRLTVV.

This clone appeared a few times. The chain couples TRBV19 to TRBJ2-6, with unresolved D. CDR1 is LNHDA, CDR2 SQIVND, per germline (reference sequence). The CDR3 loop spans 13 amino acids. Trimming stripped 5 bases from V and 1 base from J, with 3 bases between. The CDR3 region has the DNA TGTGCCAGTAGTCAGTCTGGGGCCAACGTCCTGACTTTC. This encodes CASSQSGANVLTF.

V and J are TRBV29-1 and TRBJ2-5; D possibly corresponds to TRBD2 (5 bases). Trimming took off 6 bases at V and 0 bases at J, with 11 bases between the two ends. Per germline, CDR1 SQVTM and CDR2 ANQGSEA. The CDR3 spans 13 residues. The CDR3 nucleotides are TGCAGCGTGAGTGGACTGGACCAAGAGACCCAGTACTTC. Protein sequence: CSVSGLDQETQYF. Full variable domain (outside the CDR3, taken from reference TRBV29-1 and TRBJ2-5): SAVISQKPSRDICQRGTSLTIQCQVDSQVTMMFWYRQQPGQSLTLIATANQGSEATYESGFVIDKFPISRPNLTFSTLTVSNMSPEDSSIYLCSVSGLDQETQYFGPGTRLLVL.

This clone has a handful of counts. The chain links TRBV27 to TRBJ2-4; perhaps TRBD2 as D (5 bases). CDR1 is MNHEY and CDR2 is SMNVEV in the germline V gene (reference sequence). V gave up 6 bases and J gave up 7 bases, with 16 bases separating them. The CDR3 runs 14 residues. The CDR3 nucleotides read TGTGCCAGCAGCGGTTTCGGCGGCGGGAACATTCAGTACTTC. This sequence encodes CASSGFGGGNIQYF.

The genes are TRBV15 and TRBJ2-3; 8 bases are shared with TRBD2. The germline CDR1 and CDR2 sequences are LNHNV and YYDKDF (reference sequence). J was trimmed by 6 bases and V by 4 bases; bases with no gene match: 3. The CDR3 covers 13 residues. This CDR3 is CATSTRGGDTQYF. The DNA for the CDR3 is TGTGCCACCAGCACCCGCGGGGGGGATACGCAGTATTTT. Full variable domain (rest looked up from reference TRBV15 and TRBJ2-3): DAMVIQNPRYQVTQFGKPVTLSCSQTLNHNVMYWYQQKSSQAPKLLFHYYDKDFNNEADTPDNFQSRRPNTSFCFLDIRSPGLGDTAMYLCATSTRGGDTQYFGPGTRLTVL.

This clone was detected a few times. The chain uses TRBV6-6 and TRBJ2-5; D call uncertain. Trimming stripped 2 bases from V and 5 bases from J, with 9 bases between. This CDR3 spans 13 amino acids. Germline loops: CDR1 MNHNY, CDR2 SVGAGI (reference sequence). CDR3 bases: TGTGCCAGCAGTTACCGAGACCGGGAGACCCAGTACTTC. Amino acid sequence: CASSYRDRETQYF.

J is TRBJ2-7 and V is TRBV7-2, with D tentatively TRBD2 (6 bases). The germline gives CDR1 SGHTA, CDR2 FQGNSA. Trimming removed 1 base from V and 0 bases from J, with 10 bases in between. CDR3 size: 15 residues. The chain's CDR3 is CASSLGRESSYEQYV. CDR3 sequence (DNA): TGTGCCAGCAGCTTAGGGCGGGAAAGCTCCTACGAGCAGTACGTC.

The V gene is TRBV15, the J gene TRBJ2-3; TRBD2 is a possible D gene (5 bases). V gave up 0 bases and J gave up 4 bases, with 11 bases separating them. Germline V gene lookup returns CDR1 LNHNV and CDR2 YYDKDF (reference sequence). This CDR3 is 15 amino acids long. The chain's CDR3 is CATSRDPASPDTQYF. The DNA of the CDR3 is TGTGCCACCAGCAGAGATCCGGCTAGCCCAGATACGCAGTATTTT. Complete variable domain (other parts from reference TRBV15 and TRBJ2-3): DAMVIQNPRYQVTQFGKPVTLSCSQTLNHNVMYWYQQKSSQAPKLLFHYYDKDFNNEADTPDNFQSRRPNTSFCFLDIRSPGLGDTAMYLCATSRDPASPDTQYFGPGTRLTVL.

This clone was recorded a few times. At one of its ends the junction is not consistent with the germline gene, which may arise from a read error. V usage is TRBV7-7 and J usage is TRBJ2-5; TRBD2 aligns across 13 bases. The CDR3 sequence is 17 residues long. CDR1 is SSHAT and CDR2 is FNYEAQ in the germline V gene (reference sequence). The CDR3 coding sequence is TGTGCTAGCAGCTTAGGCACTAGCGGGAGGGCCGTGGAGACCCAGTACTTC. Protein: CASSLGTSGRAVETQYF. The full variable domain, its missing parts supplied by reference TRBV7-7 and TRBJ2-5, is GAGVSQSPRYKVTKRGQDVTLRCDPISSHATLYWYQQALGQGPEFLTYFNYEAQPDKSGLPSDRFSAERPEGSISTLTIQRTEQRDSAMYRCASSLGTSGRAVETQYFGPGTRLLVL.

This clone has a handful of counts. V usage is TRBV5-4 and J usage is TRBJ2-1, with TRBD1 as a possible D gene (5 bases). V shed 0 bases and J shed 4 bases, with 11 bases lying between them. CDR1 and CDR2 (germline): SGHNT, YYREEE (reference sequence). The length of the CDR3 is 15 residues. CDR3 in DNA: TGTGCCAGCAGCTTGGTTACGGACAAATACAATGAGCAGTTCTTC. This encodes CASSLVTDKYNEQFF.

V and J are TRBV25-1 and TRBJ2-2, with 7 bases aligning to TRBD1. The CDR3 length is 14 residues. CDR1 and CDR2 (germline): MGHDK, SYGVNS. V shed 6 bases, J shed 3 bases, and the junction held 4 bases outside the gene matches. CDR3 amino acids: CASRIGTDTGELFF. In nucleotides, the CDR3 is TGTGCCAGCAGGATAGGGACAGACACCGGGGAGCTGTTTTTT.

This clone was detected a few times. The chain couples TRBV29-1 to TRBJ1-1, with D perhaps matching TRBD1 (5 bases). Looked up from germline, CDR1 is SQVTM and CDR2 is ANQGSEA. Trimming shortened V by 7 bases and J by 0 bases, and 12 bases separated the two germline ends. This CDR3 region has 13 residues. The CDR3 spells CSAGGYMNTEAFF. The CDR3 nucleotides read TGCAGCGCTGGGGGTTACATGAACACTGAAGCTTTCTTT.

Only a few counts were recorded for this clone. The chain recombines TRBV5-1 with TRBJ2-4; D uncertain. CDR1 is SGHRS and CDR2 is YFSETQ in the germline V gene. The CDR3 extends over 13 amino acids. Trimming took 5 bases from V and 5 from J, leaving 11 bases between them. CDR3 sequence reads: CASREPTQNIQYF. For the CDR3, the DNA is TGCGCCAGCAGAGAGCCCACCCAAAACATTCAGTACTTC.

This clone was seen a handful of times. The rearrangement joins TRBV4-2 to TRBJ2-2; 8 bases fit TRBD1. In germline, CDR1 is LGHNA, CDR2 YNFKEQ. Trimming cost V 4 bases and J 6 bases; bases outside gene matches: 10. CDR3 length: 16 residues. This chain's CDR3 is CASSPTNRGAAGELFF. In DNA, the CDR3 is TGTGCCAGCAGCCCGACGAACAGGGGGGCCGCCGGGGAGCTGTTTTTT.

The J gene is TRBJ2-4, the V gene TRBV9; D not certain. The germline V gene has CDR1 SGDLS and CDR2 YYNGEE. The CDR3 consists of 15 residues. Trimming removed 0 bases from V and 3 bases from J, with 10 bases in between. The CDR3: CASSVGAASKNIQYF. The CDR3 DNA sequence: TGTGCCAGCAGCGTAGGGGCAGCGAGCAAAAACATTCAGTACTTC.

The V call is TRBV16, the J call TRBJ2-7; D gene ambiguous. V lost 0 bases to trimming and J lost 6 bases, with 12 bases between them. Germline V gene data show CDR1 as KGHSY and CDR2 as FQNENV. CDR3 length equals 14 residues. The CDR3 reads CASSQSTSMAEQYF. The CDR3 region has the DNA TGTGCCAGCAGCCAATCAACCTCAATGGCCGAGCAGTACTTC.

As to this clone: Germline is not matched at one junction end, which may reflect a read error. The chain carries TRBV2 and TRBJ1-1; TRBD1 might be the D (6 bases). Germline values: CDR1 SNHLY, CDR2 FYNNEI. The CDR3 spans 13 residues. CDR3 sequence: CASSEARGGLWGF. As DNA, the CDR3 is TGTGCCAGCAGTGAAGCGAGAGGGGGGCTCTGGGGCTTT. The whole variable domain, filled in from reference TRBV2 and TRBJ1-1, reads EPEVTQTPSHQVTQMGQEVILRCVPISNHLYFYWYRQILGQKVEFLVSFYNNEISEKSEIFDDQFSVERPDGSNFTLKIRSTKLEDSAMYFCASSEARGGLWGFGQGTRLTVV.